This T cell receptor (beta chain) was identified during a study of OX40 agonist ivuxolimab in advanced cancers. The overall study: Every 2 weeks, patients received ivuxolimab intravenously, dosed at 0.01 to 10 mg/kg. Findings and caveats of the study: There were also nonresponders showing low normalized T-cell clonal expansion. Blood T cells, both CD4+ and CD8+, expanded clonally by week 6 at 0.1 to 3.0 mg/kg.

Repertoires were generated with immunoSEQ multiplex PCR, while TCRdb's copy carries only in-frame clones and drops some. Of about 63,000 clones listed, approximately 91% are singletons. About this clone: What it binds is not known.

This CDR3 comprises 13 residues. The V gene lost 1 base and the J gene lost 8 bases, with 11 bases spanning the gap. Per germline, CDR1 MGHRA and CDR2 YSYEKL. The source was CD4+ or CD8+ T cells sorted from blood, collected in a trial of the OX40 agonist ivuxolimab. The chain combines TRBV4-1 with TRBJ1-1; unclear D gene. This receptor was obtained from an adult with an advanced solid tumor such as melanoma, head and neck, liver or kidney cancer. The CDR3 sequence is CASSQGLLTEAFF. The CDR3 DNA sequence: TGCGCCAGCAGCCAAGGCCTCTTAACAGAAGCTTTCTTT.